The 27 T cell receptor beta chains reported below all come from one sample, sequenced in a study of beta chain features in type 1 diabetes. The study reverse transcribed the entire isolated RNA, so it sequenced expressed TCRB transcripts. The data were produced by immunoSEQ multiplex PCR, yet TCRdb's version contains in-frame clones alone and is incomplete. The sample lists hundreds of thousands of clones; 15% to 18% were seen once. Sequenced sample: naive CD4+ T cells from blood. These receptors were collected from a man aged 18 to 29 in good health.

The chain is built from TRBV4-2 and TRBJ1-5; D ambiguous. The CDR3 has 15 amino acids. The ends were cut back, 4 bases at V and 6 bases at J, with 16 bases in the middle. Germline values: CDR1 LGHNA, CDR2 YNFKEQ. DNA of the CDR3: TGTGCCAGCAGCCTTGGGGTCGAGGGCAGTCAGCCCCAGCATTTT. Protein product: CASSLGVEGSQPQHF.

The CDR3 is CASSLISYGYTF. CDR3 DNA sequence: TGTGCCAGCAGCCTAATATCTTATGGCTACACCTTC. The J gene is TRBJ1-2, the V gene TRBV16; D remains ambiguous. In germline, CDR1 is KGHSY, CDR2 FQNENV. Trimming took 4 bases from V and 5 from J, leaving 8 bases between them. CDR3 length: 12 residues.

V is TRBV30 and J is TRBJ1-1; 7 bases map to TRBD1. The germline V gene has CDR1 GTSNPN and CDR2 SVGIG (reference sequence). There are 13 residues in the CDR3. The junction had 12 bases not matched to a gene; V was cut back by 3 bases and J by 11 bases. The DNA of the CDR3 is TGTGCCTGGAGGGAACAACAGGGGAGAAGGGCTTTCTTT. It translates to CAWREQQGRRAFF.

The rearrangement joins TRBV7-2 to TRBJ2-5; possibly TRBD2 for D (5 bases). The CDR3 is 14 residues long. Per the germline V gene, CDR1 is SGHTA and CDR2 is FQGNSA. V lost 5 bases and J lost 1, with 11 bases in between. For the CDR3, the DNA is TGTGCCAGCAGCCCACGGAGCGGCCAAGAGACCCAGTACTTC. It translates to CASSPRSGQETQYF. The full variable domain, with the rest looked up from reference TRBV7-2 and TRBJ2-5, is GAGVSQSPSNKVTEKGKDVELRCDPISGHTALYWYRQSLGQGLEFLIYFQGNSAPDKSGLPSDRFSAERTGGSVSTLTIQRTQQEDSAVYLCASSPRSGQETQYFGPGTRLLVL.

The chain combines TRBV4-2 with TRBJ2-1; the match to TRBD2 covers 8 bases. Per the germline V gene, CDR1 is LGHNA and CDR2 is YNFKEQ. The CDR3 consists of 17 residues. V shed 3 bases, J shed 2 bases, and the junction held 9 bases outside the gene matches. CDR3 DNA sequence: TGTGCCAGCAGCCAGGTAACTAGCGGTCCTCCCTACAATGAGCAGTTCTTC. As protein: CASSQVTSGPPYNEQFF.

The table lists this clone with a few counts. The chain links TRBV27 to TRBJ1-2; D gene uncertain. CDR1 and CDR2 (germline): MNHEY, SMNVEV (reference sequence). The germline V and J ends were trimmed by 3 bases and 5 bases, with 10 bases remaining between them. The CDR3 is 13 residues long. Here the CDR3 DNA reads TGTGCCAGCAGTTTTGGACTGAGTTATGGCTACACCTTC. Translated: CASSFGLSYGYTF.

This chain links TRBV2 with TRBJ2-7; the match to TRBD1 covers 10 bases. CDR1 and CDR2 (germline): SNHLY, FYNNEI. CDR3 length: 14 residues. Trimming cost V 9 bases and J 1 base; bases outside gene matches: 6. CDR3 loop: CASGTGVLSYEQYF. In DNA form, the CDR3 reads TGTGCCAGTGGGACAGGGGTCCTATCCTACGAGCAGTACTTC.

This clone was counted only a few times. As DNA, the CDR3 is TGTGCCTGGAGTGTACTAGGAACGCAGTATTTT. Translating it yields CAWSVLGTQYF. V and J are TRBV30 and TRBJ2-3, with a weak D call TRBD2 (5 bases). Trimming stripped 0 bases from V and 9 bases from J, with 7 bases between. The length of the CDR3 is 11 residues. Germline CDR1 GTSNPN, CDR2 SVGIG (reference sequence).

This clone has more than one count but fewer than ten. V and J are TRBV5-6 and TRBJ2-7; D unresolved. Between the trimmed V and J ends, which lost 2 bases and 7 bases, there was a span of 19 bases. CDR1 SGHDT and CDR2 YYEEEE come from the germline V gene. There are 15 residues in the CDR3. The CDR3 loop is CASSFPRRLPREQYF. CDR3 nucleotide sequence: TGTGCCAGCAGCTTCCCCCGGCGGCTCCCTCGGGAGCAGTACTTC.

This clone was found a few times. This chain joins TRBV4-2 and TRBJ2-5; 8 bases align to TRBD2. With the DNA end fitting TRBJ2-7 better, the J assignment may be wrong. The CDR3 runs to 16 residues. Germline V CDR1 and CDR2: LGHNA, YNFKEQ. CDR3 amino acids: CASSQGARGRRYEQYF. The CDR3 DNA reads as TGTGCCAGCAGCCAAGGTGCGCGCGGGAGGCGGTACGAGCAGTACTTC.

This CDR3 is CASSQSPGELNTEAFF. The CDR3 DNA follows: TGCGCCAGCAGTCAATCGCCGGGGGAATTGAACACTGAAGCTTTCTTT. V is TRBV23-1 and J is TRBJ1-1, with TRBD1 as a possible D gene (5 bases). TRBV23-1 carries the ORF label, with uncertain function. Trimming removed 0 bases from V and 0 bases from J, with 11 bases in between. This CDR3 region has 16 residues.

The sample holds a few counts of this clone. The genes are TRBV10-3 and TRBJ2-3; 8 bases align to TRBD1. Germline lookup yields CDR1 ENHRY and CDR2 SYGVKD. CDR3 length: 14 amino acids. V lost 6 bases, J lost 6 bases, and 8 bases stayed unmatched. The CDR3: CAIRPQGASDTQYF. CDR3 DNA: TGTGCCATCAGACCGCAGGGGGCATCGGATACGCAGTATTTT.

V is TRBV18 and J is TRBJ2-3, with 8 bases aligning to TRBD1. This CDR3 contains 16 residues. Germline V gene sequence: CDR1 KGHSH, CDR2 LQKENI. J was trimmed by 1 base and V by 3 bases; bases with no gene match: 6. The CDR3 DNA follows: TGTGCCAGCTCACCGAACCCAGGGGGCGGCACAGATACGCAGTATTTT. Translating gives CASSPNPGGGTDTQYF.

This sequence joins TRBV11-2 and TRBJ2-5; D perhaps matches TRBD1 (5 bases). The V end lost 6 bases, the J end lost 5 bases, and 13 bases lay between the germline ends. The CDR3 loop spans 13 amino acids. Germline V CDR1 and CDR2: SGHAT, FQNNGV. The CDR3, as DNA: TGTGCCAGCAGTAATGGGGCTACGGAGACCCAGTACTTC. It codes for CASSNGATETQYF.

CDR3 DNA: TGCGCCAGCAGCCACGACAGGCGGGAGGCCAAAAACATTCAGTACTTC. This codes for CASSHDRREAKNIQYF. The chain links TRBV4-1 to TRBJ2-4, with D tentatively TRBD2 (7 bases). CDR1 MGHRA and CDR2 YSYEKL come from the germline V gene. V gave up 3 bases and J gave up 1 base, with 13 bases separating them. The CDR3 is made up of 16 amino acids.

This clone was counted a few times. The chain links TRBV9 to TRBJ1-2; 7 bases line up with TRBD1. The CDR3 is 16 amino acids. The germline V gene has CDR1 SGDLS and CDR2 YYNGEE. V trimming: 4 bases; J trimming: 4 bases; junction bases outside the gene matches: 13. CDR3 protein: CASSPQTGFVAYGYTF. CDR3 DNA: TGTGCCAGCAGCCCCCAGACAGGGTTTGTCGCCTATGGCTACACCTTC. The entire variable domain, with the rest obtained from reference TRBV9 and TRBJ1-2, is as follows: DSGVTQTPKHLITATGQRVTLRCSPRSGDLSVYWYQQSLDQGLQFLIQYYNGEERAKGNILERFSAQQFPDLHSELNLSSLELGDSALYFCASSPQTGFVAYGYTFGSGTRLTVV.

The CDR3 is CASSYSGRGGGETQYF. The CDR3 nucleotides read TGTGCCAGCAGTTACTCGGGGAGAGGGGGCGGAGAGACCCAGTACTTC. The chain carries TRBV6-5 and TRBJ2-5; 7 positions match TRBD1. The CDR3 loop spans 16 amino acids. V lost 0 bases and J lost 4; bases outside the gene matches: 8. Looked up from germline, CDR1 is MNHEY and CDR2 is SVGAGI.

This chain uses TRBV7-9 with TRBJ2-7; D gene ambiguous. CDR3 length: 15 amino acids. The V end was cut by 0 bases, the J end by 3 bases, with 12 bases between. The germline CDR1 and CDR2 sequences are SEHNR and FQNEAQ (reference sequence). CDR3: CASSLAFPRGYEQYF. The CDR3 DNA reads as TGTGCCAGCAGCTTAGCTTTTCCCCGAGGCTACGAGCAGTACTTC.

This rearrangement joins TRBV2 to TRBJ2-7, with D uncertain. Germline assignment: CDR1 SNHLY and CDR2 FYNNEI. Trimming removed 6 bases at V and 2 bases at J, with 2 bases between. The CDR3 covers 10 residues. CDR3 DNA: TGTGCCAGCAGGACCTACGAGCAGTACTTC. As protein: CASRTYEQYF.

There are a few counts of this clone. Other DNA sequences from this sample encode an identical CDR3 as well. This chain connects TRBV5-1 to TRBJ1-1; no clear D. Between the trimmed V and J ends, which lost 2 bases and 1 base, there was a span of 9 bases. CDR3 length: 14 residues. Looked up from germline, CDR1 is SGHRS and CDR2 is YFSETQ. In DNA form, the CDR3 reads TGCGCCAGCAGCTTAGAGGGCCGGAACACTGAAGCTTTCTTT. Translated, it gives CASSLEGRNTEAFF.

The rearrangement links TRBV7-6 to TRBJ2-7, with D uncertain. V was trimmed by 3 bases and J by 2 bases, leaving 8 bases between them. Per the germline V gene, CDR1 is SGHVS and CDR2 is FNYEAQ. This CDR3 is built from 13 residues. CDR3 coding DNA: TGTGCCAGCAGCTTGGGTCCTCCCTACGAGCAGTACTTC. It yields the protein CASSLGPPYEQYF.

Comment on this clone: Other DNA sequences in this sample translate to the same CDR3. This rearrangement joins TRBV18 to TRBJ2-3; no definite D call. CDR3 length equals 12 residues. CDR1 is KGHSH and CDR2 is LQKENI in the germline V gene. V lost 1 base to trimming and J lost 6 bases, with 5 bases between them. CDR3: CASSPLGDTQYF. The CDR3 coding sequence is TGTGCCAGCTCACCACTGGGGGATACGCAGTATTTT.

This clone was recorded a few times. The chain carries TRBV7-2 and TRBJ1-1; D call uncertain. Germline lookup yields CDR1 SGHTA and CDR2 FQGNSA. The CDR3 is 15 amino acids. V gave up 5 bases and J gave up 0 bases, with 13 bases separating them. The CDR3 is CASSPRRFLNTEAFF. CDR3 DNA: TGTGCCAGCAGCCCGAGACGGTTTTTGAACACTGAAGCTTTCTTT. The full variable domain, its missing parts supplied by reference TRBV7-2 and TRBJ1-1, is GAGVSQSPSNKVTEKGKDVELRCDPISGHTALYWYRQSLGQGLEFLIYFQGNSAPDKSGLPSDRFSAERTGGSVSTLTIQRTQQEDSAVYLCASSPRRFLNTEAFFGQGTRLTVV.

This clone was observed a few times. The genes are TRBV15 and TRBJ1-2, with 8 bases fitting TRBD1. This CDR3 is built from 15 residues. Germline V gene sequence: CDR1 LNHNV, CDR2 YYDKDF (reference sequence). Losses at the gene ends were 4 bases for V and 7 bases for J; bases not matched to a gene: 11. CDR3 DNA: TGTGCCACCAGCAAGATAACCGCAGGGGGCTCTGGCTACACCTTC. Translated: CATSKITAGGSGYTF.

This chain uses TRBV5-1 with TRBJ2-2; 9 nucleotides line up with TRBD2. Germline CDR1 and CDR2: SGHRS and YFSETQ. J lost 5 bases, V lost 2 bases, and 4 bases had no gene match. There are 15 residues in the CDR3. The CDR3 DNA follows: TGCGCCAGCAGCTTAGCGGGAGGAGAGACCGGGGAGCTGTTTTTT. Its translation: CASSLAGGETGELFF. Full variable domain (outside the CDR3, taken from reference TRBV5-1 and TRBJ2-2): KAGVTQTPRYLIKTRGQQVTLSCSPISGHRSVSWYQQTPGQGLQFLFEYFSETQRNKGNFPGRFSGRQFSNSRSEMNVSTLELGDSALYLCASSLAGGETGELFFGEGSRLTVL.

The rearrangement joins TRBV11-3 to TRBJ1-1; D is perhaps TRBD1 (5 bases). The CDR3 spans 12 residues. V lost 4 bases, J lost 9 bases, and 12 bases lay in between. Germline CDR1 SGHNT, CDR2 YENEEA. CDR3 nucleotide sequence: TGTGCCAGCAGCTCCCGGGGGTCTCAAGCTTTCTTT. The encoded protein is CASSSRGSQAFF.

The chain is built from TRBV21-1 and TRBJ2-5; the D call TRBD2 from the table was never checked on the DNA. TRBV21-1 is a recognized pseudogene. The CDR3 contains 14 residues. CDR3: CASSTLTGQETQYF. In DNA form, the CDR3 reads TGTGCCAGCAGCACGCTGACTGGACAAGAGACCCAGTACTTC.